Below, 21 T cell receptor beta chains from the same sample are listed, as sequenced in a study of T cell changes during pregnancy in multiple sclerosis. Sequencing used immunoSEQ multiplex PCR; TCRdb keeps in-frame clones, though not all of them. The sample records around 84,000 clones, roughly 94% being singletons. Here the sequenced sample was peripheral blood, taken in the second trimester of pregnancy. These TCRs come from a female donor in good health, enrolled as a control in a pregnancy study.

This sequence joins TRBV7-2 and TRBJ2-1; maybe TRBD2 (6 bases). The CDR3 has 18 residues. V was pared by 4 bases and J by 4 bases, with 23 bases between. Germline loops: CDR1 SGHTA, CDR2 FQGNSA. This chain's CDR3 is CASSSPPGELPMYNEQFF. The CDR3 DNA is TGTGCCAGCAGCTCTCCCCCGGGGGAACTCCCTATGTACAATGAGCAGTTCTTC.

The rearrangement joins TRBV7-9 to TRBJ1-5; no firm D call. The CDR3 covers 15 residues. V lost 1 base, J lost 6 bases, and 13 bases lay in between. Germline V gene lookup returns CDR1 SEHNR and CDR2 FQNEAQ (reference sequence). CDR3 loop: CASSLGPTGGQPQHF. CDR3 bases: TGTGCCAGCAGCTTAGGACCTACCGGAGGTCAGCCCCAGCATTTT.

This clone has only a few counts. V is TRBV30 and J is TRBJ1-1; D call uncertain. Germline CDR1 reads GTSNPN; CDR2 reads SVGIG (reference sequence). The CDR3 loop spans 11 amino acids. The ends were cut back, 5 bases at V and 8 bases at J, with 12 bases in the middle. The CDR3 sequence: CAWGRSTEAFF. The CDR3 bases are TGTGCCTGGGGCCGGTCGACAGAAGCTTTCTTT.

The chain joins TRBV30 to TRBJ2-7; D gene uncertain. Germline V gene lookup returns CDR1 GTSNPN and CDR2 SVGIG (reference sequence). Trimming took off 2 bases at V and 7 bases at J, with 6 bases between the two ends. The CDR3 sequence is 10 residues long. Here the CDR3 reads CAWSYQEQYF. In DNA form, the CDR3 reads TGTGCCTGGAGTTATCAGGAGCAGTACTTC.

This rearrangement joins TRBV27 to TRBJ2-2, with 8 bases matching TRBD1. J lost 5 bases, V lost 2 bases, and 1 base had no gene match. CDR3 length equals 14 residues. Germline values: CDR1 MNHEY, CDR2 SMNVEV (reference sequence). CDR3 in DNA: TGTGCCAGCAGTTTAGACAGGGGTACCGGGGAGCTGTTTTTT. Residues: CASSLDRGTGELFF.

The chain has TRBV27 and TRBJ2-2; D unresolved. V was clipped by 6 bases and J by 4 bases, with 15 bases between them. This CDR3 spans 15 amino acids. Per the germline V gene, CDR1 is MNHEY and CDR2 is SMNVEV (reference sequence). CDR3 region: CASRKIERGTGELFF. CDR3 bases: TGTGCCAGCAGAAAGATAGAGCGAGGCACCGGGGAGCTGTTTTTT.

The table lists this clone with a few counts. The V call is TRBV30, the J call TRBJ1-1; D possibly corresponds to TRBD1 (6 bases). CDR3 length equals 14 residues. Germline-derived CDR1 and CDR2 are GTSNPN and SVGIG (reference sequence). V was pared by 2 bases and J by 0 bases, with 10 bases between. The CDR3 protein is CAWSPKGVNTEAFF. In nucleotides, the CDR3 is TGTGCCTGGAGTCCCAAGGGGGTGAACACTGAAGCTTTCTTT.

The gene calls are TRBV7-6 and TRBJ2-5; D unclear. Trimming removed 2 bases at V and 7 bases at J, with 11 bases between. The CDR3 extends over 13 amino acids. The germline V gene encodes CDR1 SGHVS and CDR2 FNYEAQ. The CDR3 region is CASSLINSGTQYF. The CDR3 DNA is TGTGCCAGCAGCTTAATTAACTCGGGGACCCAGTACTTC.

The chain uses TRBV27 and TRBJ2-4; 7 bases are shared with TRBD1. Germline trimming cut 5 bases from V and 8 bases from J; bases unmatched to any gene: 12. The CDR3 contains 15 residues. CDR1 and CDR2 from the germline V gene are MNHEY and SMNVEV (reference sequence). This CDR3 reads CASSPSTGNRYIQYF. CDR3 bases: TGTGCCAGCAGTCCCTCGACAGGGAATAGATACATTCAGTACTTC.

The V gene is TRBV5-1, the J gene TRBJ2-1; D gene unclear. The CDR3 has 14 residues. Looked up from germline, CDR1 is SGHRS and CDR2 is YFSETQ. The V end was cut by 0 bases, the J end by 0 bases, with 4 bases between. Here the CDR3 DNA reads TGCGCCAGCAGCTTGGGAGGCTCCTACAATGAGCAGTTCTTC. Residues: CASSLGGSYNEQFF.

The chain links TRBV7-2 to TRBJ1-1, with D perhaps matching TRBD1 (5 bases). V was shortened by 1 base and J by 0 bases, with 9 bases between the two germline ends. CDR3 length equals 15 residues. Germline V gives CDR1 SGHTA, CDR2 FQGNSA. CDR3 DNA sequence: TGTGCCAGCAGCTTAGATGGGGCCGTGAACACTGAAGCTTTCTTT. Its translation is CASSLDGAVNTEAFF.

The gene calls are TRBV5-1 and TRBJ2-2; weak D call: TRBD2 (5 bases). The V gene lost 4 bases and the J gene lost 5 bases, with 12 bases spanning the gap. Per germline, CDR1 SGHRS and CDR2 YFSETQ. The CDR3 covers 14 residues. The CDR3 coding sequence is TGCGCCAGCAGCCCGAGGGCTGGAACCGGGGAGCTGTTTTTT. Protein sequence: CASSPRAGTGELFF.

CDR3 sequence: CASSYWGSDYNEQFF. CDR3 in DNA: TGTGCCAGCAGTTACTGGGGCTCAGATTACAATGAGCAGTTCTTC. This chain connects TRBV6-5 to TRBJ2-1; possibly TRBD1 for D (5 bases). This CDR3 has 15 amino acids. Germline CDR1 MNHEY, CDR2 SVGAGI. V was cut by 1 base and J by 4 bases, with 11 bases left in between.

The chain couples TRBV7-2 to TRBJ2-5, with 10 positions matching TRBD2. V was clipped by 5 bases and J by 2 bases; unmatched bases: 5. In germline, CDR1 is SGHTA, CDR2 FQGNSA. The length of the CDR3 is 15 residues. DNA of the CDR3: TGTGCCAGCAGCCTAGGGACTAGCGTACAAGAGACCCAGTACTTC. As protein: CASSLGTSVQETQYF.

This chain uses TRBV2 with TRBJ2-5; 15 bases are shared with TRBD2. Trimming took 5 bases from V and 4 from J; bases not matched to a gene: 8. The V gene's germline CDR1 is SNHLY and CDR2 FYNNEI. The CDR3 sequence is 17 residues long. The CDR3 DNA is TGTGCCAGCAGTCTTAGGACTAGCGGGAGGGCTCCAGAGACCCAGTACTTC. Translating gives CASSLRTSGRAPETQYF.

The chain joins TRBV6-1 to TRBJ1-1, with 9 bases fitting TRBD1. CDR1 is MNHNS and CDR2 is SASEGT in the germline V gene. J lost 0 bases, V lost 4 bases, and 6 bases had no gene match. The CDR3 length is 16 residues. The CDR3 reads CASSGRQGDMNTEAFF. CDR3 coding DNA: TGTGCCAGCAGTGGGAGACAGGGGGATATGAACACTGAAGCTTTCTTT.

V and J are TRBV7-6 and TRBJ2-7; 7 bases line up with TRBD1. The CDR3 is 13 amino acids. Germline CDR1 SGHVS, CDR2 FNYEAQ. Germline trimming cut 1 base from V and 6 bases from J; bases unmatched to any gene: 3. CDR3 bases: TGTGCCAGCAGCTTAGGATCAGGGGGCGAGCAGTACTTC. This codes for CASSLGSGGEQYF.

The chain joins TRBV5-1 to TRBJ2-3, with D unresolved. The CDR3 has 13 amino acids. The V gene's germline CDR1 is SGHRS and CDR2 YFSETQ. V lost 4 bases, J lost 0 bases, and 6 bases lay in between. For the CDR3, the DNA is TGCGCCAGCAGCAGAACTAGCACAGATACGCAGTATTTT. This codes for CASSRTSTDTQYF.

This chain joins TRBV5-1 and TRBJ2-1; 11 nucleotides agree with TRBD2. In germline, CDR1 is SGHRS, CDR2 YFSETQ. The CDR3 loop spans 17 amino acids. With V trimmed by 6 bases and J by 6 bases, 14 bases remained unmatched. The CDR3 bases are TGCGCCAGCACTACATTAACTAGCGGGAGTTGGGGCAATGAGCAGTTCTTC. Encoded protein: CASTTLTSGSWGNEQFF.

The chain is built from TRBV28 and TRBJ1-2; D not resolved. The CDR3 contains 12 residues. Per germline, CDR1 MDHEN and CDR2 SYDVKM. The V gene lost 1 base and the J gene lost 4 bases, with 4 bases spanning the gap. The CDR3 DNA sequence: TGTGCCAGCAGTTTATTTAGCTATGGCTACACCTTC. This gives the protein CASSLFSYGYTF.

The rearrangement links TRBV7-9 to TRBJ2-7; 8 bases line up with TRBD1. Losses at the gene ends were 0 bases for V and 6 bases for J; bases not matched to a gene: 7. The CDR3 sequence is 15 residues long. From germline, CDR1 is SEHNR and CDR2 FQNEAQ (reference sequence). CDR3 in DNA: TGTGCCAGCAGCTTAGCGGTAGGACAGGGTTCCGAGCAGTACTTC. This encodes CASSLAVGQGSEQYF.